The 11 T cell receptor beta chains below come from one sample, sequenced in a study of cytomegalovirus exposure and HLA in healthy donors. Assay: immunoSEQ multiplex PCR; the TCRdb copy retains only in-frame clones and omits some. The data show about 150,000 clones, about 91% seen once. Source material: PBMCs. The receptors were sampled from a young man in good health and CMV-seropositive.

The V call is TRBV18, the J call TRBJ1-2, with 12 bases identical to TRBD1. Germline V CDR1 and CDR2: KGHSH, LQKENI. V was pared by 3 bases and J by 4 bases, with 9 bases of the junction left unmatched. This CDR3 spans 17 amino acids. The CDR3 protein is CASSPSMGTGGIYGYTF. The CDR3 DNA follows: TGTGCCAGCTCACCTTCGATGGGGACAGGGGGCATCTATGGCTACACCTTC.

A single count supports this clone. The CDR3 nucleotides are TGCGCCAGCAGCCAAGGGCTAGCCTCAGATACGCAGTATTTT. The encoded protein is CASSQGLASDTQYF. The chain links TRBV4-1 to TRBJ2-3; perhaps TRBD2 as D (5 bases). Germline values: CDR1 MGHRA, CDR2 YSYEKL. The CDR3 contains 14 residues. Deletions cut 1 base from V and 4 bases from J, with 9 bases between.

This clone was recorded once. The chain joins TRBV6-1 to TRBJ2-3; 7 bases are shared with TRBD2. Per germline, CDR1 MNHNS and CDR2 SASEGT. The CDR3 spans 14 residues. Trimming took 7 bases from V and 2 from J; bases not matched to a gene: 6. CDR3: CASKGGVLTDTQYF. In DNA form, the CDR3 reads TGTGCCAGCAAGGGAGGGGTCCTCACAGATACGCAGTATTTT.

The chain uses TRBV9 and TRBJ2-1; a weak D match, TRBD2 (6 bases). V was trimmed by 0 bases and J by 0 bases, leaving 16 bases between them. The germline CDR1 and CDR2 sequences are SGDLS and YYNGEE. The CDR3 runs 18 residues. In nucleotides, the CDR3 is TGTGCCAGCAGCGTAGCCTACCTTAGCGGTAGCTCCTACAATGAGCAGTTCTTC. This sequence encodes CASSVAYLSGSSYNEQFF.

CDR3 residues: CASSLETGVHTEAFF. CDR3 nucleotides: TGCGCCAGCAGCTTGGAAACGGGGGTACACACTGAAGCTTTCTTT. The chain recombines TRBV5-1 with TRBJ1-1, with D perhaps matching TRBD1 (5 bases). The germline V and J ends were trimmed by 0 bases and 3 bases, with 12 bases remaining between them. Germline V gene sequence: CDR1 SGHRS, CDR2 YFSETQ. The CDR3 length is 15 residues.

This rearrangement joins TRBV7-9 to TRBJ1-1, with 7 bases fitting TRBD1. J lost 1 base, V lost 4 bases, and 0 bases had no gene match. The CDR3 extends over 13 amino acids. CDR1 and CDR2 (germline): SEHNR, FQNEAQ (reference sequence). CDR3 protein: CASSWTGNTEAFF. CDR3 in DNA: TGTGCCAGCAGCTGGACAGGGAACACTGAAGCTTTCTTT.

This chain links TRBV19 with TRBJ2-3; a weak D match, TRBD1 (5 bases). CDR3 length equals 12 residues. V lost 7 bases to trimming and J lost 4 bases, with 9 bases between them. Per the germline V gene, CDR1 is LNHDA and CDR2 is SQIVND (reference sequence). The CDR3 DNA is TGTGCCAGTAACTCCAGGGCAGATACGCAGTATTTT. Encoded protein: CASNSRADTQYF.

This clone appeared a single time. The chain carries TRBV4-2 and TRBJ1-5; D is undetermined. The CDR3 contains 14 residues. Germline-derived CDR1 and CDR2 are LGHNA and YNFKEQ. V gave up 0 bases and J gave up 5 bases, with 8 bases separating them. CDR3 DNA sequence: TGTGCCAGCAGCCAAGATCTCTTCGATCAGCCCCAGCATTTT. It specifies CASSQDLFDQPQHF.

The chain employs TRBV7-8 and TRBJ1-1; 8 bases are shared with TRBD1. The V segment lost 4 bases and the J segment 4 bases; nucleotides outside the gene matches: 8. Germline loops: CDR1 SGHVS, CDR2 FQNEAQ. The CDR3 sequence is 15 residues long. CDR3 loop: CASSWSRDRTTEAFF. DNA of the CDR3: TGTGCCAGCAGCTGGTCCCGGGACAGGACCACTGAAGCTTTCTTT.

The chain links TRBV28 to TRBJ1-5; a possible D gene is TRBD1 (6 bases). The V gene's germline CDR1 is MDHEN and CDR2 SYDVKM. This CDR3 is built from 13 residues. V lost 4 bases and J lost 2, with 6 bases in between. Here the CDR3 DNA reads TGTGCCAGCAGTTGGACAGGCAATCAGCCCCAGCATTTT. This gives the protein CASSWTGNQPQHF.

The chain is built from TRBV6-4 and TRBJ2-3; 9 bases agree with TRBD2. This CDR3 is 15 amino acids long. Losses at the gene ends were 2 bases for V and 5 bases for J; bases not matched to a gene: 5. Germline V CDR1 and CDR2: MRHNA, SNTAGT. The CDR3 bases are TGTGCCAGCAGTGACCGTATTAGCGGGGGAGATACGCAGTATTTT. This sequence encodes CASSDRISGGDTQYF.